What follows describes a single TCR beta chain. No antigen is known for it. With V trimmed by 6 bases and J by 5 bases, 6 bases remained unmatched. Germline V gives CDR1 LGHDT, CDR2 YNNKEL (reference sequence). CDR3 length equals 14 residues. This sample stems from a study of post-analysis software for immune sequencing data. Study summary: Secondary progressive, relapsing-remitting and progressive-relapsing multiple sclerosis were among the included disease courses.

TCR beta libraries were prepared from cDNA with unique molecular identifiers. TCRdb redid the calling of the PCR reads with MiXCR, one entry per CDR3 protein. Of more than 450,000 distinct CDR3 sequences in the sample, approximately 31% were seen once. Findings of the study overall: Five or six TRBV segments were more frequent in patients than controls; TRBV5-6, TRBV5-1 and TRBV20-1 belonged to this group. Batch-mates among the samples co-clustered strongly by F measure. There was significantly lower normalized Chao1 diversity in multiple sclerosis patients than in controls.

This clonotype was sampled from a girl aged 2-17 years with multiple sclerosis. The specimen was blood. This chain links TRBV3-1 with TRBJ2-1, with 8 nucleotides matching TRBD2. CDR3 residues: CASSPGLENNEQFF. For the CDR3, the DNA is TGTGCCAGCAGTCCGGGACTAGAGAACAATGAGCAGTTCTTC.